Sequencing of this T cell receptor beta chain was carried out in a study of shared clonotypes between healthy human individuals. Study information: Per donor, three plates held CD4 naive cells, three held CD4 memory, two held CD8 naive and one held CD8 memory.

Libraries were prepared by immunoSEQ multiplex PCR; TCRdb keeps only in-frame clonotypes and omits some of them. Of some 2 million clones listed, 85% to 95% are singletons. Turning to this clone: The antigen remains unidentified.

Donors had no recently reported acute infections or vaccinations and were HIV-negative. The CDR3 consists of 14 residues. The germline V gene encodes CDR1 MNHEY and CDR2 SVGAGI. The V gene lost 7 bases and the J gene lost 0 bases, with 13 bases spanning the gap. Study-wide results and caveats: In a handful of donors, around 5% of naive CD4 clonotypes appeared in common. Non-shared clonotypes were found to have lower generation probabilities than the clonotypes that were shared by all four of the sorted-subset donors.

The sample consisted of naive CD4+ T cells sorted from blood. The subset was: CD45RA+ positively selected. This receptor was taken from a man aged 18 to 29 in good health. The chain links TRBV6-5 to TRBJ2-7; D unresolved. CDR3 nucleotide sequence: TGTGCCAGCACCCCAGGACCCACCTCCTACGAGCAGTACTTC. Protein: CASTPGPTSYEQYF.